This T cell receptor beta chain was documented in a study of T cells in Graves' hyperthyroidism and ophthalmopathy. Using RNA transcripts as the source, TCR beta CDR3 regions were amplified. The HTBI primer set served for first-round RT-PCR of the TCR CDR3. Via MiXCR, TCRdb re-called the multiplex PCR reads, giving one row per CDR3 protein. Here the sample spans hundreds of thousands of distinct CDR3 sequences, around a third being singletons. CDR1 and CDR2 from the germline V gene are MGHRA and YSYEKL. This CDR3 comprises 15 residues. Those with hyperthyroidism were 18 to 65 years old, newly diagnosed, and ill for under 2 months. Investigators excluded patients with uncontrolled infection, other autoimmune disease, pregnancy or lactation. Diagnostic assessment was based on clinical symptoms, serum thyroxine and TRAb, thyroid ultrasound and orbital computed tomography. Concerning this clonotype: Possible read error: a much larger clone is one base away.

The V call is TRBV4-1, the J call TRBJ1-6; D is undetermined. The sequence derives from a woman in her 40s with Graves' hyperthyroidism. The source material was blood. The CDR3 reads CASGQTGFQNSPLHF. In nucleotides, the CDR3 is TGCGCCAGCGGCCAGACCGGTTTTCAGAATTCACCCCTCCACTTT.